These 32 T cell receptor beta chains originate from one sample sequenced in a study of T cell changes during pregnancy in multiple sclerosis. The data were produced by immunoSEQ multiplex PCR, yet TCRdb's version contains in-frame clones alone and is incomplete. The sample has 95,000 to 100,000 clones; approximately 92% are singletons. The sample was peripheral blood, taken in the second trimester of pregnancy. The receptor source for this set is a female donor with multiple sclerosis, enrolled in a pregnancy study.

In this sample, this clone turned up once. The chain has TRBV19 and TRBJ2-7; 11 positions agree with TRBD2. The germline V gene has CDR1 LNHDA and CDR2 SQIVND (reference sequence). CDR3 size: 15 residues. After removal of 3 bases from V and 4 bases from J, the junction contained 5 bases not matched to a gene. The chain's CDR3 is CASSISGRASYEQYF. As DNA, the CDR3 is TGTGCCAGTAGTATTAGCGGGAGGGCCAGTTACGAGCAGTACTTC. Full variable domain (remainder filled in from reference TRBV19 and TRBJ2-7): DGGITQSPKYLFRKEGQNVTLSCEQNLNHDAMYWYRQDPGQGLRLIYYSQIVNDFQKGDIAEGYSVSREKKESFPLTVTSAQKNPTAFYLCASSISGRASYEQYFGPGTRLTVT.

J is TRBJ2-5 and V is TRBV28, with 7 bases lining up with TRBD1. This CDR3 is 13 amino acids long. The V segment lost 5 bases and the J segment 4 bases; nucleotides outside the gene matches: 4. Germline assignment: CDR1 MDHEN and CDR2 SYDVKM. The CDR3 is CASSPRDRETQYF. The CDR3 nucleotides read TGTGCCAGCAGTCCCAGGGACAGAGAGACCCAGTACTTC.

The gene calls are TRBV25-1 and TRBJ2-6, with a weak D call TRBD1 (6 bases). V was pared by 5 bases and J by 2 bases, with 10 bases between. The CDR3 totals 15 residues. CDR1 and CDR2 from the germline V gene are MGHDK and SYGVNS. The CDR3: CASSHHRAGANVLTF. The CDR3 nucleotides are TGTGCCAGCAGTCACCACAGGGCTGGGGCCAACGTCCTGACTTTC. Combining the CDR3 with reference TRBV25-1 and TRBJ2-6 gives the whole variable domain EADIYQTPRYLVIGTGKKITLECSQTMGHDKMYWYQQDPGMELHLIHYSYGVNSTEKGDLSSESTVSRIRTEHFPLTLESARPSHTSQYLCASSHHRAGANVLTFGAGSRLTVL.

V is TRBV7-8 and J is TRBJ2-3; weak D call: TRBD2 (6 bases). Per germline, CDR1 SGHVS and CDR2 FQNEAQ. The V gene lost 2 bases and the J gene lost 3 bases, with 9 bases spanning the gap. The CDR3 contains 14 residues. The CDR3 sequence is CASSLQGGTDTQYF. Here the CDR3 DNA reads TGTGCCAGCAGCTTACAGGGAGGTACAGATACGCAGTATTTT.

V is TRBV6-6 and J is TRBJ2-2; D is possibly TRBD1 (5 bases). The CDR3 is 16 amino acids. V lost 2 bases, J lost 1 base, and 11 bases lay in between. Germline V gene data show CDR1 as MNHNY and CDR2 as SVGAGI (reference sequence). CDR3 DNA sequence: TGTGCCAGCAGTTACACTCTAAGGGGGAACACCGGGGAGCTGTTTTTT. It codes for CASSYTLRGNTGELFF.

V is TRBV7-2 and J is TRBJ2-5; a possible D gene is TRBD2 (6 bases). Deletions cut 5 bases from V and 5 bases from J, with 18 bases between. Germline CDR1 SGHTA, CDR2 FQGNSA. The length of the CDR3 is 15 residues. CDR3 protein: CASSATTRIGETQYF. As DNA, the CDR3 is TGTGCCAGCAGCGCCACGACTAGGATTGGGGAGACCCAGTACTTC.

This clone is a singleton in its sample. This chain connects TRBV19 to TRBJ1-1, with D unclear. The germline V gene has CDR1 LNHDA and CDR2 SQIVND (reference sequence). V lost 5 bases and J lost 1, with 11 bases in between. CDR3 length equals 14 residues. In DNA form, the CDR3 reads TGTGCCAGTAGTCGTCGGGGAGGGAACACTGAAGCTTTCTTT. It specifies CASSRRGGNTEAFF.

This clone showed up just once. The gene calls are TRBV29-1 and TRBJ1-5; D gene unclear. The germline CDR1 and CDR2 sequences are SQVTM and ANQGSEA. V shed 7 bases and J shed 8 bases, with 18 bases lying between them. CDR3 size: 13 residues. The CDR3 region is CSGQSAPGEPQHF. Written as DNA, the CDR3 is TGCAGCGGTCAAAGCGCTCCCGGGGAGCCCCAGCATTTT. The complete variable domain, with remaining parts taken from reference TRBV29-1 and TRBJ1-5, reads SAVISQKPSRDICQRGTSLTIQCQVDSQVTMMFWYRQQPGQSLTLIATANQGSEATYESGFVIDKFPISRPNLTFSTLTVSNMSPEDSSIYLCSGQSAPGEPQHFGDGTRLSIL.

This clone occurred once. The V gene is TRBV5-1, the J gene TRBJ2-3, with 7 bases identical to TRBD2. CDR1 is SGHRS, CDR2 YFSETQ, per germline. The V gene end was trimmed by 1 base and the J gene end by 4 bases; junction bases not matched to a gene: 9. The CDR3 covers 16 residues. The CDR3 reads CASSLFPSGLADTQYF. CDR3 coding DNA: TGCGCCAGCAGCTTGTTTCCTAGCGGTCTGGCAGATACGCAGTATTTT.

This sequence joins TRBV30 and TRBJ2-5; 9 nucleotides match TRBD1. The CDR3 contains 19 residues. The germline CDR1 and CDR2 sequences are GTSNPN and SVGIG (reference sequence). After removal of 2 bases from V and 1 base from J, the junction contained 17 bases not matched to a gene. The CDR3 bases are TGTGCCTGGAGTCGAAACGACAGGGGGAGACCCCACACCCAAGAGACCCAGTACTTC. Translating gives CAWSRNDRGRPHTQETQYF.

The genes are TRBV28 and TRBJ2-5; 7 nucleotides agree with TRBD1. Germline V gives CDR1 MDHEN, CDR2 SYDVKM. The CDR3 has 16 amino acids. J lost 3 bases, V lost 8 bases, and 15 bases had no gene match. The CDR3 loop reads CASGHQPGQMKETQYF. Here the CDR3 DNA reads TGTGCCAGCGGTCACCAACCGGGACAGATGAAAGAGACCCAGTACTTC.

The count of this clone is one. This chain joins TRBV7-9 and TRBJ1-3, with 8 bases that match TRBD1. The CDR3 covers 18 residues. V trimming: 3 bases; J trimming: 0 bases; junction bases outside the gene matches: 10. Germline V lookup: CDR1 SEHNR, CDR2 FQNEAQ (reference sequence). The CDR3 sequence: CASSFSGGPSYSGNTIYF. The CDR3 bases are TGTGCCAGCAGCTTCTCAGGGGGCCCTTCCTACTCTGGAAACACCATATATTTT.

This chain uses TRBV5-1 with TRBJ2-5, with D hard to call. The CDR3 consists of 15 residues. CDR1 and CDR2 from the germline V gene are SGHRS and YFSETQ. The V end lost 0 bases, the J end lost 7 bases, and 16 bases lay between the germline ends. The CDR3 here is CASSLGATPIRTQYF. The CDR3 DNA reads TGCGCCAGCAGCTTGGGGGCCACCCCGATTAGGACCCAGTACTTC.

The chain uses TRBV28 and TRBJ2-7; tentatively, D is TRBD1 (5 bases). From germline, CDR1 is MDHEN and CDR2 SYDVKM. This CDR3 comprises 14 residues. V was pared by 2 bases and J by 3 bases, with 11 bases between. CDR3 residues: CASSLRQSYYEQYF. The CDR3 region has the DNA TGTGCCAGCAGTTTAAGACAGTCGTACTACGAGCAGTACTTC.

The CDR3 protein is CACSGGVDTGELFF. CDR3 DNA sequence: TGTGCCTGTAGCGGGGGCGTCGACACCGGGGAGCTGTTTTTT. This rearrangement joins TRBV30 to TRBJ2-2, with 9 positions matching TRBD2. The CDR3 is made up of 14 amino acids. J was trimmed by 3 bases and V by 6 bases; bases with no gene match: 5. The germline CDR1 and CDR2 sequences are GTSNPN and SVGIG (reference sequence).

This sequence joins TRBV7-6 and TRBJ2-5; the D gene is possibly TRBD2 (5 bases). Germline V lookup: CDR1 SGHVS, CDR2 FNYEAQ. CDR3 length: 13 residues. The V gene lost 1 base and the J gene lost 2 bases, with 5 bases spanning the gap. The CDR3 protein is CASSLGLQETQYF. CDR3 sequence (DNA): TGTGCCAGCAGCTTAGGACTACAAGAGACCCAGTACTTC.

The chain combines TRBV6-6 with TRBJ2-5; D is ambiguous. Germline CDR1 MNHNY, CDR2 SVGAGI (reference sequence). The V end was cut by 0 bases, the J end by 5 bases, with 13 bases between. This CDR3 spans 15 amino acids. DNA for the CDR3: TGTGCCAGCAGTTACTCGAGGAGTGCTCCGGAGACCCAGTACTTC. Amino acids: CASSYSRSAPETQYF.

This clone was seen just once. The chain combines TRBV5-1 with TRBJ2-3; D may be TRBD1 (6 bases). The V and J ends lost 0 bases and 4 bases respectively, with 9 bases between them. The CDR3 is 14 residues long. Looked up from germline, CDR1 is SGHRS and CDR2 is YFSETQ. This chain's CDR3 is CASSLVTGSDTQYF. The CDR3 bases are TGCGCCAGCAGCTTGGTAACAGGGTCAGATACGCAGTATTTT.

The rearrangement links TRBV28 to TRBJ2-5, with 9 bases aligning to TRBD2. This CDR3 is 16 amino acids long. Unmatched junction bases numbered 9, after V lost 3 bases and J lost 4 bases. Per germline, CDR1 MDHEN and CDR2 SYDVKM. The CDR3 DNA follows: TGTGCCAGCAGTTTGGGGTTGGCGGGAGGGAGAGAGACCCAGTACTTC. It translates to CASSLGLAGGRETQYF.

This clone came up once. V usage is TRBV4-3 and J usage is TRBJ2-1, with D possibly TRBD2 on 6 matching bases. V gave up 4 bases and J gave up 2 bases, with 21 bases separating them. Germline V gene lookup returns CDR1 LGHNA and CDR2 YSLEER. The CDR3 runs to 18 residues. The chain's CDR3 is CASSPNPPSSGTYNEQFF. As DNA, the CDR3 is TGCGCCAGCAGCCCTAACCCTCCTAGTAGCGGTACCTACAATGAGCAGTTCTTC.

This chain links TRBV30 with TRBJ2-3; 7 bases map to TRBD2. V was clipped by 0 bases and J by 0 bases; unmatched bases: 9. There are 17 residues in the CDR3. Germline assignment: CDR1 GTSNPN and CDR2 SVGIG (reference sequence). The CDR3 loop is CAWSVERLAASTDTQYF. CDR3 bases: TGTGCCTGGAGTGTCGAGCGTCTAGCGGCTAGCACAGATACGCAGTATTTT.

The genes are TRBV2 and TRBJ2-5, with a tentative D call TRBD1 (5 bases). The CDR3 covers 18 residues. Germline V gene lookup returns CDR1 SNHLY and CDR2 FYNNEI. V lost 4 bases to trimming and J lost 3 bases, with 24 bases between them. The CDR3 region is CASSGRASAQGSKETQYF. For the CDR3, the DNA is TGTGCCAGCAGTGGCCGGGCCAGCGCCCAGGGCTCCAAAGAGACCCAGTACTTC.

The V and J genes are TRBV15 and TRBJ2-5; TRBD2 aligns across 14 bases. Trimming at V came to 5 bases and at J to 7 bases, leaving 9 bases not matched to a gene. Germline V gives CDR1 LNHNV, CDR2 YYDKDF (reference sequence). The CDR3 runs 16 residues. The CDR3 bases are TGTGCCACCAGCGTTCGACTAGCGGGAGGGCAGGGGACCCAGTACTTC. It codes for CATSVRLAGGQGTQYF. Looking up the rest from reference TRBV15 and TRBJ2-5 gives the full variable domain: DAMVIQNPRYQVTQFGKPVTLSCSQTLNHNVMYWYQQKSSQAPKLLFHYYDKDFNNEADTPDNFQSRRPNTSFCFLDIRSPGLGDTAMYLCATSVRLAGGQGTQYFGPGTRLLVL.

The rearrangement links TRBV5-6 to TRBJ2-7; the D gene is possibly TRBD2 (5 bases). The V gene lost 2 bases and the J gene lost 2 bases, with 8 bases spanning the gap. CDR3 size: 13 residues. The germline CDR1 and CDR2 sequences are SGHDT and YYEEEE. The DNA for the CDR3 is TGTGCCAGCAGCTTAGGGAGTGCCTACGAGCAGTACTTC. It is translated as CASSLGSAYEQYF.

The DNA for the CDR3 is TGTGCCAGCTCCCGAGGGACAGCCAATGGCTACACCTTC. Protein sequence: CASSRGTANGYTF. This chain uses TRBV19 with TRBJ1-2, with TRBD1 identical over 7 bases. Trimming cost V 9 bases and J 6 bases; bases outside gene matches: 10. The CDR3 loop spans 13 amino acids. Germline V gene sequence: CDR1 LNHDA, CDR2 SQIVND (reference sequence).

The rearrangement links TRBV6-5 to TRBJ2-3; D may be TRBD2 (6 bases). The CDR3 runs to 15 residues. Deletions cut 6 bases from V and 3 bases from J, with 16 bases between. CDR1 is MNHEY, CDR2 SVGAGI, per germline. In nucleotides, the CDR3 is TGTGCCAGCAGAAAATGGAGGGAAGTTACAGATACGCAGTATTTT. Translated: CASRKWREVTDTQYF.

V is TRBV5-1 and J is TRBJ2-1; D possibly corresponds to TRBD1 (5 bases). CDR1 is SGHRS and CDR2 is YFSETQ in the germline V gene. The CDR3 is 18 amino acids. V was pared by 0 bases and J by 5 bases, with 21 bases between. DNA for the CDR3: TGCGCCAGCAGCTTGGCCTCGACAGTGGTGGCAATCGACAATGAGCAGTTCTTC. Its translation is CASSLASTVVAIDNEQFF.

V is TRBV5-4 and J is TRBJ1-1; 9 bases align to TRBD1. This CDR3 contains 16 residues. Germline V gives CDR1 SGHNT, CDR2 YYREEE (reference sequence). Trimming cost V 0 bases and J 5 bases; bases outside gene matches: 8. The CDR3 coding sequence is TGTGCCAGCAGCTTGGGCCCGACAGGGGGGAGGACTGAAGCTTTCTTT. Its protein is CASSLGPTGGRTEAFF. Complete variable domain (other parts from reference TRBV5-4 and TRBJ1-1): ETGVTQSPTHLIKTRGQQVTLRCSSQSGHNTVSWYQQALGQGPQFIFQYYREEENGRGNFPPRFSGLQFPNYSSELNVNALELDDSALYLCASSLGPTGGRTEAFFGQGTRLTVV.

The gene calls are TRBV6-5 and TRBJ2-3; 7 bases map to TRBD1. Trimming cost V 7 bases and J 4 bases; bases outside gene matches: 2. The CDR3 totals 12 residues. Germline CDR1 and CDR2: MNHEY and SVGAGI. This CDR3 is CASIDRADTQYF. CDR3 bases: TGTGCCAGCATAGACAGGGCAGATACGCAGTATTTT.

The chain combines TRBV27 with TRBJ2-7; a weak D match, TRBD1 (6 bases). The CDR3 runs 18 residues. V lost 0 bases to trimming and J lost 1 base, with 19 bases between them. Looked up from germline, CDR1 is MNHEY and CDR2 is SMNVEV (reference sequence). The CDR3 loop is CASSLSFASGQLSYEQYF. In DNA form, the CDR3 reads TGTGCCAGCAGTTTATCGTTCGCATCAGGACAGCTATCCTACGAGCAGTACTTC.

A few counts support this clone. The chain recombines TRBV27 with TRBJ2-1; D possibly corresponds to TRBD1 (6 bases). V gave up 8 bases and J gave up 0 bases, with 17 bases separating them. This CDR3 is built from 16 residues. Germline CDR1 MNHEY, CDR2 SMNVEV (reference sequence). The CDR3, as DNA: TGTGCCAGCCCTAAACGACGGACAGTCTCCTACAATGAGCAGTTCTTC. This sequence encodes CASPKRRTVSYNEQFF.

The chain links TRBV30 to TRBJ1-5; D is ambiguous. Germline V gene sequence: CDR1 GTSNPN, CDR2 SVGIG (reference sequence). CDR3 length: 15 residues. Trimming pared 3 bases from V and 7 bases from J, leaving 19 bases between. The CDR3 protein is CAWSGVGRPEQPQHF. CDR3 nucleotides: TGTGCCTGGAGCGGTGTGGGCAGACCTGAGCAGCCCCAGCATTTT.